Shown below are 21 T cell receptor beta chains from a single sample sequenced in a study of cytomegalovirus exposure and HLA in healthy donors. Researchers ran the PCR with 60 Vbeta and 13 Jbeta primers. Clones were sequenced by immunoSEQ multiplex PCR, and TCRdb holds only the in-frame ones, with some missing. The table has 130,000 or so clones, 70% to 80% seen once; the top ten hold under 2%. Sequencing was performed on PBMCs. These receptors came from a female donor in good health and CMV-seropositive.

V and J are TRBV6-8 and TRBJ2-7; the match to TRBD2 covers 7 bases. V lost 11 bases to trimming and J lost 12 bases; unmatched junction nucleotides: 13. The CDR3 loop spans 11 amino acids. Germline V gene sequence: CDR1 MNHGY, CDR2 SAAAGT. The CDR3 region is CAYIKAGAAYF. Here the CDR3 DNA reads TGTGCCTACATTAAGGCGGGAGCTGCGTACTTC.

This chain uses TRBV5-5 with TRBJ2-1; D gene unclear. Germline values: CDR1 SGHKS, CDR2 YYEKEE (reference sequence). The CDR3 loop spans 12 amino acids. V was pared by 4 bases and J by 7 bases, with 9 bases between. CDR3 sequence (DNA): TGTGCCAGCAGCAAAGAGTTAAATGAGCAGTTCTTC. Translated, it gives CASSKELNEQFF.

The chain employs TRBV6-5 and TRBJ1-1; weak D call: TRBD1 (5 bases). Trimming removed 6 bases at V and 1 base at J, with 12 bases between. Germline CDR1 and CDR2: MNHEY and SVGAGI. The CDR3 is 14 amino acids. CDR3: CASRQGWGNTEAFF. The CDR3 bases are TGTGCCAGCAGGCAGGGTTGGGGGAACACTGAAGCTTTCTTT.

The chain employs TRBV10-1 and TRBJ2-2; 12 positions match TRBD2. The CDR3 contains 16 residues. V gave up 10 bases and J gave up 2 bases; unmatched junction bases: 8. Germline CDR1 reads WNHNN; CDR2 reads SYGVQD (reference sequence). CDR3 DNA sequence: TGCGCCACCCTCCCGGGACTAGCGGGTAACACCGGGGAGCTGTTTTTT. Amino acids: CATLPGLAGNTGELFF.

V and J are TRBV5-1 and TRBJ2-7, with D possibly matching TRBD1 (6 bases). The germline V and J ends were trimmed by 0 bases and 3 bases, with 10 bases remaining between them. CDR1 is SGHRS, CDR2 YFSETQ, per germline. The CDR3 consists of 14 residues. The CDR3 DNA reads TGCGCCAGCAGCTTGGGGGACACGCACTACGAGCAGTACTTC. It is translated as CASSLGDTHYEQYF.

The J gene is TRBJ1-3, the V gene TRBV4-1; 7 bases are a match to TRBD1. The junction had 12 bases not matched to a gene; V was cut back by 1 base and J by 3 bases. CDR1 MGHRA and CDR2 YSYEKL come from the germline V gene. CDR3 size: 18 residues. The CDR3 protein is CASSQGRRTGRLGNTIYF. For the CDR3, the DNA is TGCGCCAGCAGCCAAGGTCGTAGGACAGGAAGACTTGGAAACACCATATATTTT.

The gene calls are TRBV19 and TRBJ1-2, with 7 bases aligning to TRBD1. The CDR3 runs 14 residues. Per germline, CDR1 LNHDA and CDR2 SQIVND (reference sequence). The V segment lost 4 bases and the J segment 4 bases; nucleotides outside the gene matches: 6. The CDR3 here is CASSKTGFIYGYTF. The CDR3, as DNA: TGTGCCAGTAGTAAGACAGGGTTTATCTATGGCTACACCTTC.

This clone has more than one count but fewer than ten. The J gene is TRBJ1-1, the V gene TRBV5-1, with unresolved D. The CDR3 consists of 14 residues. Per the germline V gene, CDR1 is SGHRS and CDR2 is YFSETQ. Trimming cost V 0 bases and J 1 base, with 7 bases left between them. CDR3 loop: CASSLGSPNTEAFF. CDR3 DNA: TGCGCCAGCAGCTTGGGCAGTCCGAACACTGAAGCTTTCTTT.

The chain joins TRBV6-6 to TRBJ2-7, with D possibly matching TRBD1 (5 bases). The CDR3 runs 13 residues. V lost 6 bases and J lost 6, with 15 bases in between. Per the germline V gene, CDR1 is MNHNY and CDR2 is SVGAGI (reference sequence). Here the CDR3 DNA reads TGTGCCAGCAGCTCCCAGGGCGGTAGCGAGCAGTACTTC. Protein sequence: CASSSQGGSEQYF.

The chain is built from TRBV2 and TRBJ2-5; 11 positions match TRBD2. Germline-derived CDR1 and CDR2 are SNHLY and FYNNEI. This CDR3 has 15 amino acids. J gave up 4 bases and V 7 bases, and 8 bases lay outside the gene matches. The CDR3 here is CASTRMGTSGETQYF. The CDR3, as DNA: TGTGCCAGCACCCGAATGGGGACTAGCGGAGAGACCCAGTACTTC.

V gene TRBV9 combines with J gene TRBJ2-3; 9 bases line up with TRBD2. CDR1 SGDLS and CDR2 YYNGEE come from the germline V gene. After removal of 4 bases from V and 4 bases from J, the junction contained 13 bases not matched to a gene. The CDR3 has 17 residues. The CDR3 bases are TGTGCCAGCAGCCTCTACGGGACTAGCACACACTCAGATACGCAGTATTTT. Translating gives CASSLYGTSTHSDTQYF.

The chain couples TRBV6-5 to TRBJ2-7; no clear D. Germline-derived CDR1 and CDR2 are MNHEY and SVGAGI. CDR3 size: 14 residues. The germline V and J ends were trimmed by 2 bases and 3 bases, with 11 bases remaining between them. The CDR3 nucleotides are TGTGCCAGCAGTTACGGCCCGGCGGTCTACGAGCAGTACTTC. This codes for CASSYGPAVYEQYF.

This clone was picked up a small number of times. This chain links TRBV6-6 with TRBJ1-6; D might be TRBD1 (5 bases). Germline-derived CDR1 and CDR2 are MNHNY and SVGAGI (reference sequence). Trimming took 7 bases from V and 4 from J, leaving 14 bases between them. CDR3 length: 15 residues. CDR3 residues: CASIHARGYNSPLHF. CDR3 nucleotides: TGTGCCAGCATACACGCAAGGGGATATAATTCACCCCTCCACTTT.

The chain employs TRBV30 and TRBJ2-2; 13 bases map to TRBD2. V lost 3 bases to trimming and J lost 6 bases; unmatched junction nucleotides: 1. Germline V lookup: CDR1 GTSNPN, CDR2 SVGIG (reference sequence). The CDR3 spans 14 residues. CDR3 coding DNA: TGTGCCTGGAGAGGACTAGCGGGAGCCGGGGAGCTGTTTTTT. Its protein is CAWRGLAGAGELFF.

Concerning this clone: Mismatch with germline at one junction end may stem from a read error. CDR3 coding DNA: TGTGCCAGCAGCATACAGGGTGGTATAGGGGTTTTT. Protein: CASSIQGGIGVF. The rearrangement joins TRBV2 to TRBJ1-5, with D maybe TRBD1 (6 bases). CDR1 SNHLY and CDR2 FYNNEI come from the germline V gene. CDR3 size: 12 residues. The variable domain in full, completed from reference TRBV2 and TRBJ1-5, reads EPEVTQTPSHQVTQMGQEVILRCVPISNHLYFYWYRQILGQKVEFLVSFYNNEISEKSEIFDDQFSVERPDGSNFTLKIRSTKLEDSAMYFCASSIQGGIGVFGDGTRLSIL.

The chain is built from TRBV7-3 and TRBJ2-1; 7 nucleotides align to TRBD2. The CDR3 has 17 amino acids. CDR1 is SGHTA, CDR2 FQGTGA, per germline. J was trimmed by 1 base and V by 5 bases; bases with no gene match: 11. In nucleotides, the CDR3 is TGTGCCAGCAGCAATGGGGGTAGCGGGCTTTCCTACAATGAGCAGTTCTTC. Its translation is CASSNGGSGLSYNEQFF.

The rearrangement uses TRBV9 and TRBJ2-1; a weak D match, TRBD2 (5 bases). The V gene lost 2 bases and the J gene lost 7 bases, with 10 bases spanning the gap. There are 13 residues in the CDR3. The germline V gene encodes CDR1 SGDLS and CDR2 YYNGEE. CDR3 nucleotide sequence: TGTGCCAGCAGCGTCGACGACTATAATGAGCAGTTCTTC. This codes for CASSVDDYNEQFF.

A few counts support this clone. CDR3 residues: CASSSFGGGTDTQYF. CDR3 in DNA: TGTGCCAGCAGCTCCTTCGGCGGGGGCACAGATACGCAGTATTTT. The chain has TRBV5-4 and TRBJ2-3, with D perhaps matching TRBD2 (6 bases). Per germline, CDR1 SGHNT and CDR2 YYREEE (reference sequence). Trimming took off 3 bases at V and 1 base at J, with 12 bases between the two ends. The CDR3 sequence is 15 residues long. Complete variable domain (other parts from reference TRBV5-4 and TRBJ2-3): ETGVTQSPTHLIKTRGQQVTLRCSSQSGHNTVSWYQQALGQGPQFIFQYYREEENGRGNFPPRFSGLQFPNYSSELNVNALELDDSALYLCASSSFGGGTDTQYFGPGTRLTVL.

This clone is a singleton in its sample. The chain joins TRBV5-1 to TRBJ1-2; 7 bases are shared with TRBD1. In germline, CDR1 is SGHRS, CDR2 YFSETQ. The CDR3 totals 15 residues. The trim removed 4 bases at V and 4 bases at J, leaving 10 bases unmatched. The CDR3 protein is CASSTGQVSAYGYTF. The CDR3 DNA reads TGCGCCAGCAGCACCGGACAGGTTTCCGCCTATGGCTACACCTTC.

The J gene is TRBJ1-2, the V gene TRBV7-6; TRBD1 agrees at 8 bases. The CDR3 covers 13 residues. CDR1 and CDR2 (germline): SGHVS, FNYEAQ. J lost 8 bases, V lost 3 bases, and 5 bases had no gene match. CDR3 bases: TGTGCCAGCAGCTTTTCAGGGGGCGCCGGCTACACCTTC. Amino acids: CASSFSGGAGYTF.

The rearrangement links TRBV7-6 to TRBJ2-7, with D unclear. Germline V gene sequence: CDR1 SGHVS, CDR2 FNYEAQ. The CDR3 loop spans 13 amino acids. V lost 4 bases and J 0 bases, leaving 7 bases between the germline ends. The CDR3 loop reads CASSSEYSYEQYF. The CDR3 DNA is TGTGCCAGCAGCTCTGAGTACTCCTACGAGCAGTACTTC.